Following are 32 T cell receptor beta chains from one sample sequenced in a study of blood T cell repertoires in COVID-19. Profiled with immunoSEQ multiplex PCR; TCRdb holds only in-frame clones, not every one. The data show roughly 250,000 clones, approximately 82% seen once. Sequencing was performed on peripheral blood. The receptors come from a woman over 75 with acute or convalescent COVID-19.

About this clone: The sample has other DNA sequences that encode this CDR3 too. The chain links TRBV28 to TRBJ2-5, with TRBD2 identical over 7 bases. Germline assignment: CDR1 MDHEN and CDR2 SYDVKM. The CDR3 has 13 residues. V dropped 6 bases and J dropped 5; count of bases not matched to a gene: 6. The CDR3 region has the DNA TGTGCCAGCAGAACGGGGGGACGGGAGACCCAGTACTTC. Amino acid sequence: CASRTGGRETQYF.

This clone was seen only a few times. This rearrangement joins TRBV7-2 to TRBJ2-2, with 7 bases aligning to TRBD2. The germline V gene has CDR1 SGHTA and CDR2 FQGNSA. This CDR3 comprises 14 residues. Unmatched junction bases numbered 8, after V lost 8 bases and J lost 5 bases. The CDR3 spells CASGGGGETGELFF. DNA of the CDR3: TGTGCCAGCGGGGGGGGAGGCGAAACCGGGGAGCTGTTTTTT.

The chain recombines TRBV7-8 with TRBJ1-4; TRBD1 might be the D (5 bases). Germline V CDR1 and CDR2: SGHVS, FQNEAQ. The CDR3 consists of 16 residues. Trimming pared 0 bases from V and 7 bases from J, leaving 15 bases between. The CDR3 loop is CASSLAPTGGTEKLFF. CDR3 DNA: TGTGCCAGCAGCTTAGCGCCGACGGGGGGGACTGAAAAACTGTTTTTT.

The DNA for the CDR3 is TGTGCCAGCAGCGCAGGGACAGGGGGCGGGACCGGGGAGCTGTTTTTT. Its translation: CASSAGTGGGTGELFF. The J gene is TRBJ2-2, the V gene TRBV7-3, with TRBD1 matching over 12 bases. The CDR3 totals 16 residues. V lost 5 bases, J lost 5 bases, and 6 bases stayed unmatched. CDR1 is SGHTA and CDR2 is FQGTGA in the germline V gene. The whole variable domain, remainder taken from reference TRBV7-3 and TRBJ2-2, is GAGVSQTPSNKVTEKGKYVELRCDPISGHTALYWYRQSLGQGPEFLIYFQGTGAADDSGLPNDRFFAVRPEGSVSTLKIQRTERGDSAVYLCASSAGTGGGTGELFFGEGSRLTVL.

The chain joins TRBV6-5 to TRBJ2-7, with a possible D match to TRBD1 (6 bases). CDR3 size: 14 residues. The V end lost 11 bases, the J end lost 0 bases, and 17 bases lay between the germline ends. Germline V gene data show CDR1 as MNHEY and CDR2 as SVGAGI. In DNA, the CDR3 is TGTGCCTGCCAGGACAGAAAAAGCTCCTACGAGCAGTACTTC. It is translated as CACQDRKSSYEQYF.

The chain uses TRBV11-3 and TRBJ2-1; the match to TRBD1 covers 8 bases. CDR3 size: 15 residues. V gave up 5 bases and J gave up 0 bases; unmatched junction bases: 3. Germline values: CDR1 SGHNT, CDR2 YENEEA. The chain's CDR3 is CASSPGQGSYNEQFF. The CDR3, as DNA: TGTGCCAGCAGCCCAGGACAGGGCTCCTACAATGAGCAGTTCTTC.

This rearrangement joins TRBV4-3 to TRBJ1-2; 9 bases agree with TRBD1. The CDR3 runs to 16 residues. Trimming at V came to 0 bases and at J to 8 bases, leaving 10 bases not matched to a gene. CDR1 is LGHNA and CDR2 is YSLEER in the germline V gene. This chain's CDR3 is CASSQDTGGVRQGYTF. CDR3 in DNA: TGCGCCAGCAGCCAAGATACAGGGGGCGTGAGACAAGGCTACACCTTC.

The genes are TRBV28 and TRBJ2-5; TRBD1 might be the D (6 bases). This CDR3 region has 14 residues. V gave up 6 bases and J gave up 3 bases, with 14 bases separating them. The V gene's germline CDR1 is MDHEN and CDR2 SYDVKM. The CDR3 sequence: CASSESRGKETQYF. For the CDR3, the DNA is TGTGCCAGCAGCGAAAGCAGGGGAAAAGAGACCCAGTACTTC.

This chain joins TRBV19 and TRBJ2-1; 7 bases align to TRBD1. This CDR3 has 16 amino acids. Germline CDR1 is LNHDA and CDR2 is SQIVND (reference sequence). V was clipped by 7 bases and J by 7 bases; unmatched bases: 16. This CDR3 reads CASTDTGTARRNEQFF. As DNA, the CDR3 is TGTGCCAGTACCGATACCGGGACAGCAAGGAGGAATGAGCAGTTCTTC.

This chain uses TRBV6-5 with TRBJ1-1; D not resolved. Trimming took off 4 bases at V and 0 bases at J, with 12 bases between the two ends. Germline lookup yields CDR1 MNHEY and CDR2 SVGAGI. The CDR3 has 15 residues. CDR3 sequence: CASSFAGGMNTEAFF. CDR3 nucleotides: TGTGCCAGCAGTTTCGCGGGAGGTATGAACACTGAAGCTTTCTTT.

This chain joins TRBV7-9 and TRBJ2-1, with TRBD2 matching 10 bases. CDR3 length: 16 residues. Germline loops: CDR1 SEHNR, CDR2 FQNEAQ (reference sequence). With 4 bases clipped from V and 0 bases from J, the junction kept 3 bases outside the gene matches. In DNA form, the CDR3 reads TGTGCCAGCAGCTCTAGCGGGGGCCGCTCCTACAATGAGCAGTTCTTC. Translated: CASSSSGGRSYNEQFF.

V usage is TRBV4-1 and J usage is TRBJ2-3; TRBD2 is a possible D gene (6 bases). The CDR3 runs to 16 residues. With 0 bases removed from V and 1 base from J, the gap between germline ends came to 11 bases. Germline values: CDR1 MGHRA, CDR2 YSYEKL. The CDR3 DNA sequence: TGCGCCAGCAGCCAAGAATGGGCTAGCGGCACAGATACGCAGTATTTT. It is translated as CASSQEWASGTDTQYF.

The rearrangement joins TRBV6-6 to TRBJ1-2; D not resolved. Per the germline V gene, CDR1 is MNHNY and CDR2 is SVGAGI (reference sequence). This CDR3 is 16 amino acids long. Trimming left V 7 bases short and J 0 bases short, with 18 bases between. Here the CDR3 DNA reads TGTGCCAGCACCAATCTACAGCTAAGGTCTAACTATGGCTACACCTTC. It encodes CASTNLQLRSNYGYTF.

The chain combines TRBV6-6 with TRBJ2-7; 7 nucleotides agree with TRBD1. This CDR3 contains 15 residues. J gave up 2 bases and V 4 bases, and 8 bases lay outside the gene matches. Germline V gives CDR1 MNHNY, CDR2 SVGAGI (reference sequence). The CDR3 here is CASSSWTGDAYEQYF. The CDR3 nucleotides are TGTGCCAGCAGTTCCTGGACAGGTGACGCCTACGAGCAGTACTTC.

The chain links TRBV7-8 to TRBJ1-2; 7 nucleotides line up with TRBD1. Trimming took 5 bases from V and 2 from J; bases not matched to a gene: 11. The CDR3 runs 16 residues. Germline V gene lookup returns CDR1 SGHVS and CDR2 FQNEAQ. The CDR3 here is CASSPVPGQLNYGYTF. CDR3 DNA: TGTGCCAGCAGCCCCGTCCCGGGACAGCTCAACTATGGCTACACCTTC.

This chain uses TRBV10-3 with TRBJ1-3; D is unresolved. This CDR3 spans 13 amino acids. V was pared by 9 bases and J by 0 bases, with 9 bases between. Germline-derived CDR1 and CDR2 are ENHRY and SYGVKD. CDR3 sequence: CAISSDSGNTIYF. The DNA for the CDR3 is TGTGCCATAAGTAGCGACTCTGGAAACACCATATATTTT.

This chain connects TRBV7-3 to TRBJ2-3, with 15 bases fitting TRBD2. V was pared by 5 bases and J by 0 bases, with 9 bases of the junction left unmatched. This CDR3 is 19 amino acids long. CDR1 SGHTA and CDR2 FQGTGA come from the germline V gene. CDR3 sequence (DNA): TGTGCCAGCAGCCCCTCGGGACTAGCGGGGGGAACTAGCACAGATACGCAGTATTTT. Its translation is CASSPSGLAGGTSTDTQYF.

The chain is built from TRBV7-2 and TRBJ1-1; D uncertain. Trimming left V 2 bases short and J 7 bases short, with 11 bases between. The CDR3 extends over 13 amino acids. Germline lookup yields CDR1 SGHTA and CDR2 FQGNSA. This CDR3 reads CASSLSRQNEAFF. CDR3 nucleotide sequence: TGTGCCAGCAGCTTATCGCGGCAAAATGAAGCTTTCTTT.

V and J are TRBV10-3 and TRBJ2-3, with a possible D match to TRBD2 (6 bases). The CDR3 loop spans 14 amino acids. V was trimmed by 3 bases and J by 1 base, leaving 8 bases between them. Germline V gene sequence: CDR1 ENHRY, CDR2 SYGVKD. As DNA, the CDR3 is TGTGCCATCAGTGATCCTAGCGGCACAGATACGCAGTATTTT. Its protein product is CAISDPSGTDTQYF.

The V gene is TRBV6-1, the J gene TRBJ2-7; TRBD1 aligns across 7 bases. CDR3 length: 15 amino acids. Looked up from germline, CDR1 is MNHNS and CDR2 is SASEGT. V shed 3 bases, J shed 5 bases, and the junction held 10 bases outside the gene matches. The DNA for the CDR3 is TGTGCCAGCAGTGATTTGACAGGGATTCCCCACGAGCAGTACTTC. Translation gives CASSDLTGIPHEQYF.

The chain combines TRBV7-3 with TRBJ2-3, with 10 bases identical to TRBD2. Germline CDR1 SGHTA, CDR2 FQGTGA. The junction had 3 bases not matched to a gene; V was cut back by 2 bases and J by 4 bases. The length of the CDR3 is 15 residues. The CDR3, as DNA: TGTGCCAGCAGCTTATTAGGACTAGCGGCAGATACGCAGTATTTT. Protein sequence: CASSLLGLAADTQYF.

This chain connects TRBV6-2 or TRBV6-3 to TRBJ2-4, with TRBD2 identical over 8 bases. The CDR3 spans 16 residues. CDR1 is MNHEY and CDR2 is SVGEGT in the germline V gene. V was pared by 4 bases and J by 7 bases, with 12 bases of the junction left unmatched. The CDR3: CASSSLPGLDSNIQYF. The CDR3 DNA reads TGTGCCAGCAGTTCCTTACCGGGACTAGACAGTAACATTCAGTACTTC.

The rearrangement uses TRBV5-4 and TRBJ2-1, with TRBD1 matching over 9 bases. Trimming took 4 bases from V and 7 from J; bases not matched to a gene: 9. Germline V lookup: CDR1 SGHNT, CDR2 YYREEE (reference sequence). The CDR3 runs to 15 residues. The CDR3 spells CASSNRDRVPNEQFF. The CDR3 DNA follows: TGTGCCAGCAGCAACCGGGACAGGGTCCCAAATGAGCAGTTCTTC.

CDR3 nucleotides: TGTGCCAGCAGCCCGGGACAGGGGGCTCTATGGCCCCAGCATTTT. Translating gives CASSPGQGALWPQHF. The rearrangement uses TRBV6-2 or TRBV6-3 and TRBJ1-5, with TRBD1 identical over 12 bases. CDR3 length: 15 amino acids. J lost 9 bases, V lost 6 bases, and 9 bases had no gene match. CDR1 and CDR2 from the germline V gene are MNHEY and SVGEGT.

The chain employs TRBV3-1 (or the pseudogene TRBV3-2) and TRBJ1-1, with TRBD1 as a possible D gene (6 bases). CDR3 length equals 12 residues. The V and J ends lost 8 bases and 1 base respectively, with 8 bases between them. CDR1 and CDR2 from the germline V gene are LGHDT and YNNKEL (reference sequence). The chain's CDR3 is CASGTPNTEAFF. The DNA for the CDR3 is TGTGCCAGCGGGACACCGAACACTGAAGCTTTCTTT.

The chain is built from TRBV7-2 and TRBJ2-2; TRBD2 might be the D (5 bases). This CDR3 comprises 14 residues. In germline, CDR1 is SGHTA, CDR2 FQGNSA. Trimming removed 3 bases at V and 4 bases at J, with 9 bases between. The CDR3 is CASSFRGGTGELFF. CDR3 DNA sequence: TGTGCCAGCAGCTTTCGAGGAGGCACCGGGGAGCTGTTTTTT.

This CDR3 reads CASSQTARTSGGTDTQYF. CDR3 coding DNA: TGTGCCAGCAGCCAAACCGCCCGGACTAGCGGGGGGACAGATACGCAGTATTTT. The rearrangement uses TRBV3-1 (or the pseudogene TRBV3-2) and TRBJ2-3, with 14 bases that match TRBD2. Trimming at V came to 2 bases and at J to 3 bases, leaving 7 bases not matched to a gene. CDR3 length equals 18 residues. The germline CDR1 and CDR2 sequences are LGHDT and YNNKEL (reference sequence).

The rearrangement uses TRBV5-1 and TRBJ2-2; weak D call: TRBD1 (6 bases). The CDR3 runs to 16 residues. Germline V gene sequence: CDR1 SGHRS, CDR2 YFSETQ. Trimming took off 3 bases at V and 5 bases at J, with 17 bases between the two ends. CDR3 sequence reads: CASSSRGPQGTGELFF. The CDR3 coding sequence is TGCGCCAGCAGCTCACGGGGCCCCCAGGGGACCGGGGAGCTGTTTTTT.

The chain employs TRBV14 and TRBJ2-2, with D perhaps matching TRBD1 (5 bases). This CDR3 contains 16 residues. CDR1 is SGHDN, CDR2 FVKESK, per germline. Between the trimmed V and J ends, which lost 1 base and 5 bases, there was a span of 14 bases. CDR3 in amino acids: CASSQVGRVRTGELFF. Here the CDR3 DNA reads TGTGCCAGCAGCCAAGTTGGCAGGGTGAGAACCGGGGAGCTGTTTTTT.

The genes are TRBV11-2 and TRBJ1-3; 7 bases fit TRBD1. This CDR3 has 15 amino acids. Germline CDR1 reads SGHAT; CDR2 reads FQNNGV. The V gene end was trimmed by 4 bases and the J gene end by 2 bases; junction bases not matched to a gene: 5. The CDR3 DNA sequence: TGTGCCAGCAGCTCACGGACAGGCCCTGGAAACACCATATATTTT. As protein: CASSSRTGPGNTIYF.

This sequence joins TRBV11-2 and TRBJ2-1; TRBD2 aligns across 10 bases. CDR3 length equals 15 residues. The J segment lost 8 bases and the V segment lost 2 bases, leaving 6 bases of the junction unmatched. The germline V gene has CDR1 SGHAT and CDR2 FQNNGV. The CDR3 loop reads CASSLWLAGEDEQFF. CDR3 DNA sequence: TGTGCCAGCAGCTTATGGCTAGCGGGAGAGGATGAGCAGTTCTTC.

The chain employs TRBV4-1 and TRBJ2-7; 9 bases are a match to TRBD2. Germline V gene lookup returns CDR1 MGHRA and CDR2 YSYEKL. Trimming took 2 bases from V and 3 from J; bases not matched to a gene: 8. This CDR3 comprises 16 residues. The CDR3 is CASSQLSLAGIYEQYF. Written as DNA, the CDR3 is TGCGCCAGCAGCCAATTGTCTCTAGCGGGGATCTACGAGCAGTACTTC.